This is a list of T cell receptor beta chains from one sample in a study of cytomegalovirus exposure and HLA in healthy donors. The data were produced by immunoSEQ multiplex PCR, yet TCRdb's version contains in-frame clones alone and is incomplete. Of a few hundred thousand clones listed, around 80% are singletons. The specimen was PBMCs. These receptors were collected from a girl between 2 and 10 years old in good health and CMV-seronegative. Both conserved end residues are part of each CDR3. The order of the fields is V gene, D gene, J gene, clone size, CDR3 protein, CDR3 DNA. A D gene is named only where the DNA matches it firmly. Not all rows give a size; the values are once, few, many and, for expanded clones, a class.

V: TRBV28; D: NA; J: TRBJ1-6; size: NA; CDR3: CALGWGVNSPLHF; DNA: TGTGCCCTTGGGTGGGGAGTTAATTCACCCCTCCACTTT
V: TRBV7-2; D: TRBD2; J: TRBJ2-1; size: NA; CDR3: CASSLEGLAGKYEQFF; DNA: TGTGCCAGCAGCTTAGAGGGACTAGCGGGGAAGTATGAGCAGTTCTTC
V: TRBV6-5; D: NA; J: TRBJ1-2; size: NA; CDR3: CASSRQVSGYTF; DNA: TGTGCCAGCAGCCGACAGGTCTCTGGCTACACCTTC
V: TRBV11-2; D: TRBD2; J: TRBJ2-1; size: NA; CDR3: CASSSRTSGNNEQFF; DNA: TGTGCCAGCAGCTCCCGAACTAGCGGAAACAATGAGCAGTTCTTC
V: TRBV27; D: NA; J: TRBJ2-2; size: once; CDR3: CASTYTVTGELFF; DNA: TGTGCCAGCACGTATACAGTCACCGGGGAGCTGTTTTTT
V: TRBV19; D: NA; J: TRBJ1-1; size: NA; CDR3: CARDQGEAFF; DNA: TGTGCCAGGGATCAGGGTGAAGCTTTCTTT
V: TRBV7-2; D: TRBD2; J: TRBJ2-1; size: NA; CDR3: CASLPTSEGEQFF; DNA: TGTGCCAGCCTTCCGACTAGCGAGGGGGAGCAGTTCTTC
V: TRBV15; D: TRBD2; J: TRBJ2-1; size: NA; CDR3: CATSRPGREGSYNEQFF; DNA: TGTGCCACCAGCAGACCCGGGAGGGAGGGCTCCTACAATGAGCAGTTCTTC
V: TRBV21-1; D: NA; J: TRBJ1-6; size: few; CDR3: CASSPGSLRSPLHF; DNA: TGTGCCAGCAGTCCGGGGTCTCTGCGTTCACCCCTCCACTTT
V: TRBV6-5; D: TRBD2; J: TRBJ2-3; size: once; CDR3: CASSYSTSGTTDTQYF; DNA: TGTGCCAGCAGTTACTCGACTAGCGGAACCACAGATACGCAGTATTTT
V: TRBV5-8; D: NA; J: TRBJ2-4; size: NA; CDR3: CASSAALAKNIQYF; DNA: TGTGCCAGCAGCGCGGCCTTAGCCAAAAACATTCAGTACTTC
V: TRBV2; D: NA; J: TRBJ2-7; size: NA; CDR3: CASSETQTYEQYF; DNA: TGTGCCAGCAGTGAAACGCAGACCTACGAGCAGTACTTC